A single sample gave rise to the 9 T cell receptor beta chains below, sequenced in a study of early T cells in non-severe SARS-CoV-2 infection. TCRdb reanalysed the 5' RACE reads using MiXCR and keeps one entry per CDR3 protein. The sample lists 60,000 to 75,000 distinct CDR3 sequences, roughly 11% occurring once. Here the sequenced sample was whole blood, taken at baseline. Receptors originate from an adult who was a healthcare worker with PCR-confirmed SARS-CoV-2 infection or an uninfected control (not recorded which).

The chain joins TRBV11-2 to TRBJ2-7; maybe TRBD1 (5 bases). CDR3 length equals 15 residues. Germline assignment: CDR1 SGHAT and CDR2 FQNNGV. V was shortened by 1 base and J by 2 bases, with 12 bases between the two germline ends. DNA of the CDR3: TGTGCCAGCAGCTTAGGGACACTCCCCACCTACGAGCAGTACTTC. This encodes CASSLGTLPTYEQYF. The entire variable domain, with the rest obtained from reference TRBV11-2 and TRBJ2-7, is as follows: EAGVAQSPRYKIIEKRQSVAFWCNPISGHATLYWYQQILGQGPKLLIQFQNNGVVDDSQLPKDRFSAERLKGVDSTLKIQPAKLEDSAVYLCASSLGTLPTYEQYFGPGTRLTVT.

The chain employs TRBV5-6 and TRBJ2-3; tentatively, D is TRBD2 (6 bases). The CDR3 is 16 amino acids. CDR1 and CDR2 from the germline V gene are SGHDT and YYEEEE. Trimming pared 3 bases from V and 0 bases from J, leaving 14 bases between. The CDR3 region has the DNA TGTGCCAGCAGCTGGGGGGTTTCCCTTAGCACAGATACGCAGTATTTT. Residues: CASSWGVSLSTDTQYF.

This clonotype has a count of ten or more. V usage is TRBV2 and J usage is TRBJ1-4, with unresolved D. Germline V lookup: CDR1 SNHLY, CDR2 FYNNEI. Trimming shortened V by 7 bases and J by 8 bases, and 11 bases separated the two germline ends. CDR3 length: 12 amino acids. This CDR3 reads CASNLGREKLFF. For the CDR3, the DNA is TGTGCCAGCAACCTAGGCCGGGAAAAACTGTTTTTT.

This clonotype has just a few counts. The genes are TRBV19 and TRBJ2-7, with 9 bases aligning to TRBD2. This CDR3 comprises 15 residues. Germline-derived CDR1 and CDR2 are LNHDA and SQIVND (reference sequence). Trimming cost V 3 bases and J 6 bases; bases outside gene matches: 9. DNA of the CDR3: TGTGCCAGTAGTATCGAGCGGGGGGCTCCGGGCGAGCAGTACTTC. As protein: CASSIERGAPGEQYF.

The chain couples TRBV7-2 to TRBJ2-5, with 9 bases that match TRBD1. The CDR3 consists of 13 residues. Germline loops: CDR1 SGHTA, CDR2 FQGNSA. Germline trimming cut 5 bases from V and 5 bases from J; bases unmatched to any gene: 3. CDR3: CASSPGQGETQYF. CDR3 sequence (DNA): TGTGCCAGCAGCCCCGGACAGGGGGAGACCCAGTACTTC.

V and J are TRBV25-1 and TRBJ2-3; D unclear. Germline CDR1 is MGHDK and CDR2 is SYGVNS. The CDR3 totals 12 residues. With 8 bases removed from V and 6 bases from J, the gap between germline ends came to 12 bases. The CDR3 protein is CASGWTADTQYF. The CDR3 region has the DNA TGTGCCAGCGGCTGGACCGCGGATACGCAGTATTTT.

This clonotype has ten or more counts. The chain carries TRBV20-1 and TRBJ1-2, with a weak D call TRBD1 (6 bases). The V gene's germline CDR1 is DFQATT and CDR2 SNEGSKA (reference sequence). V dropped 3 bases and J dropped 0 bases, with 11 bases sitting between them. The CDR3 is made up of 14 amino acids. The CDR3 loop is CSASYRGTNYGYTF. The CDR3 bases are TGCAGTGCTAGTTATAGGGGGACTAACTATGGCTACACCTTC.

This clonotype appeared a few times. The chain couples TRBV7-9 to TRBJ1-1, with TRBD1 identical over 10 bases. V was pared by 3 bases and J by 6 bases, with 10 bases of the junction left unmatched. Germline V lookup: CDR1 SEHNR, CDR2 FQNEAQ (reference sequence). There are 16 residues in the CDR3. In nucleotides, the CDR3 is TGTGCCAGCAGCTTTTTTGGACGACAGGGGGCCGCTGAAGCTTTCTTT. This gives the protein CASSFFGRQGAAEAFF.

This clonotype was counted only a few times. The chain uses TRBV19 and TRBJ2-7, with 9 bases matching TRBD1. This CDR3 has 16 amino acids. Unmatched junction bases numbered 9, after V lost 3 bases and J lost 3 bases. In germline, CDR1 is LNHDA, CDR2 SQIVND (reference sequence). The CDR3 protein is CASSIQPGTGSYEQYF. The DNA of the CDR3 is TGTGCCAGTAGTATTCAACCCGGGACAGGGAGCTACGAGCAGTACTTC. The complete variable domain, with remaining parts taken from reference TRBV19 and TRBJ2-7, reads DGGITQSPKYLFRKEGQNVTLSCEQNLNHDAMYWYRQDPGQGLRLIYYSQIVNDFQKGDIAEGYSVSREKKESFPLTVTSAQKNPTAFYLCASSIQPGTGSYEQYFGPGTRLTVT.